This TCR beta chain was found in a study of blood T cell repertoires in COVID-19. On the study more broadly: Samples representing acute and convalescent COVID-19 were sourced from the United States, Italy and Spain. PBMCs, B-cell-depleted T cells, or T cells provided the cDNA or gDNA that made up the material.

V lost 4 bases to trimming and J lost 0 bases; unmatched junction nucleotides: 5. From germline, CDR1 is SGHAT and CDR2 FQNNGV. The length of the CDR3 is 15 residues. In the original analysis: Estimates of nucleated cell counts were drawn from the amplification of reference gene primers. Clones were sequenced by immunoSEQ multiplex PCR, and TCRdb holds only the in-frame ones, with some missing. V and J calls plus clone size are reproduced from that table; the DNA served to infer D and trimming. The sample lists 53,000 or so clones, 85% to 95% occurring once. Specimen: peripheral blood. This chain joins TRBV11-2 and TRBJ1-1; TRBD1 aligns across 7 bases. The source is a human donor in a cohort sampled during active COVID-19. CDR3 in amino acids: CASSSVTGMNTEAFF. The CDR3, as DNA: TGTGCCAGCAGCTCAGTGACAGGGATGAACACTGAAGCTTTCTTT.